Described below is a single T cell receptor beta chain sequence and its context. A read error may produce the germline difference seen at one junction end. Germline CDR1 and CDR2: MDHEN and SYDVKM. The CDR3 contains 17 residues. The entry originates in a study of cytomegalovirus exposure and HLA in healthy donors. 13 Jbeta primers and 60 Vbeta primers were used for the PCR. Produced via immunoSEQ multiplex PCR; TCRdb's table is partial and in-frame only. The data show 120,000 or so clones, roughly 85% seen once. The receptor comes from a woman aged 40 to 49 in good health and CMV-seropositive. The chain recombines TRBV28 with TRBJ2-7; 8 positions agree with TRBD2. The sequenced material came from PBMCs. CDR3 sequence reads: CASTTPGLSGSSDEQYF. The CDR3 DNA sequence: TGTGCCAGCACCACCCCCGGACTGAGCGGGAGCTCCGACGAGCAGTACTTC.